Listed here is a single T cell receptor beta chain. No antigen is known for it. The data stem from a study of siplizumab effects on memory and regulatory T cells. General study points: In siplizumab cultures, the suppressive function of proliferating Tregs remained unconfirmed. There appeared to be greater diversity in naive T cells than in memory cells, and naive T cells seemed major contributors to the alloresponse. Most alloreactive clones went unmapped to unstimulated subsets; only a minor fraction mapped.

The V gene's germline CDR1 is LGHNA and CDR2 YSLEER. CDR3 length equals 15 residues. V was clipped by 0 bases and J by 3 bases, with 11 bases between them. TCRdb keeps only in-frame clones here, not all; method: immunoSEQ multiplex PCR. The table has tens of thousands of clones, nearly 98% seen once. Unstimulated naive, memory, effector memory and TEMRA subsets were sequenced, and this was done in a few donor pairs. Sequenced input: naive CD8+ T cells sorted from blood. The clonotype was recovered from a human donor in good health. The V call is TRBV4-3, the J call TRBJ1-2, with D maybe TRBD1 (5 bases). The CDR3, as DNA: TGCGCCAGCAGCCAAGATATCGACAGTGACTATGGCTACACCTTC. Translated: CASSQDIDSDYGYTF.